These 24 T cell receptor beta chains originate from one sample sequenced in a study of blood T cell repertoires in COVID-19 (dated by TCRdb to about 2020). The library was generated by the immunoSEQ multiplex PCR assay. The source is immuneACCESS, and TCRdb retained only in-frame sequences with V and J called. Part of the clones is not carried over; for the studies checked, unresolved V genes explain less than half of this, and the remainder is unexplained. This sample comprises roughly 170,000 clones, about 80% of them detected only once. Of the sample, about 7% is held by the ten largest clones. What was sequenced was peripheral blood. The receptors were sampled from a human donor in a cohort sampled during active COVID-19.

The chain couples TRBV27 to TRBJ1-1; D remains ambiguous. Germline assignment: CDR1 MNHEY and CDR2 SMNVEV (reference sequence). CDR3 length: 14 amino acids. V lost 2 bases, J lost 3 bases, and 10 bases lay in between. CDR3: CASSLTSRDTEAFF. For the CDR3, the DNA is TGTGCCAGCAGTTTAACGTCCCGGGACACTGAAGCTTTCTTT.

V is TRBV2 and J is TRBJ1-3; the D gene is possibly TRBD1 (5 bases). V was trimmed by 5 bases and J by 5 bases, leaving 13 bases between them. CDR1 is SNHLY and CDR2 is FYNNEI in the germline V gene. The CDR3 loop spans 14 amino acids. As DNA, the CDR3 is TGTGCCAGCAGTCCCCACGCAGGGAGAAACACCATATATTTT. Translating gives CASSPHAGRNTIYF.

The rearrangement links TRBV9 to TRBJ2-2, with 9 positions matching TRBD2. From germline, CDR1 is SGDLS and CDR2 YYNGEE. The junction had 7 bases not matched to a gene; V was cut back by 4 bases and J by 3 bases. The CDR3 is made up of 16 amino acids. The chain's CDR3 is CASSLSGGTYTGELFF. The DNA of the CDR3 is TGTGCCAGCAGCCTGAGCGGGGGGACATACACCGGGGAGCTGTTTTTT.

J is TRBJ2-1 and V is TRBV19; 8 positions match TRBD1. Germline V gives CDR1 LNHDA, CDR2 SQIVND (reference sequence). V dropped 7 bases and J dropped 1; count of bases not matched to a gene: 6. This CDR3 has 15 residues. The CDR3 DNA follows: TGTGCCAGTATTCCTCAGGGGGCATCCTACAATGAGCAGTTCTTC. Translating it yields CASIPQGASYNEQFF.

This CDR3 reads CARARGEADNSPLHF. In nucleotides, the CDR3 is TGTGCCAGAGCGCGAGGGGAGGCAGATAATTCACCCCTCCACTTT. The rearrangement links TRBV19 to TRBJ1-6; D is possibly TRBD1 (5 bases). The germline V and J ends were trimmed by 9 bases and 5 bases, with 17 bases remaining between them. The CDR3 covers 15 residues. The germline V gene has CDR1 LNHDA and CDR2 SQIVND (reference sequence).

This chain connects TRBV5-5 to TRBJ1-2; 7 bases are shared with TRBD1. Trimming removed 1 base from V and 4 bases from J; junction bases left unmatched: 19. The CDR3 loop spans 19 amino acids. Germline V gene data show CDR1 as SGHKS and CDR2 as YYEKEE (reference sequence). The CDR3 nucleotides are TGTGCCAGCAGCTTGTCGGTAGAAAGGGGGCGACTTTCCGGCTATGGCTACACCTTC. Translation gives CASSLSVERGRLSGYGYTF.

The rearrangement uses TRBV19 and TRBJ1-1, with D perhaps matching TRBD1 (5 bases). The CDR3 spans 14 residues. V lost 3 bases to trimming and J lost 2 bases, with 10 bases between them. Per germline, CDR1 LNHDA and CDR2 SQIVND (reference sequence). The CDR3 protein is CASSISRGNTEAFF. The CDR3 nucleotides are TGTGCCAGTAGTATCTCTAGGGGAAACACTGAAGCTTTCTTT. Full variable domain (outside the CDR3, taken from reference TRBV19 and TRBJ1-1): DGGITQSPKYLFRKEGQNVTLSCEQNLNHDAMYWYRQDPGQGLRLIYYSQIVNDFQKGDIAEGYSVSREKKESFPLTVTSAQKNPTAFYLCASSISRGNTEAFFGQGTRLTVV.

This chain joins TRBV20-1 and TRBJ2-3; no clear D gene. CDR1 is DFQATT and CDR2 is SNEGSKA in the germline V gene (reference sequence). CDR3 size: 11 residues. The V end was cut by 6 bases, the J end by 4 bases, with 8 bases between. This CDR3 reads CSAPFSDTQYF. DNA for the CDR3: TGCAGTGCCCCGTTCTCAGATACGCAGTATTTT.

This clone was counted between two and nine times. This chain uses TRBV29-1 with TRBJ1-2; 7 bases align to TRBD1. The germline V gene encodes CDR1 SQVTM and CDR2 ANQGSEA. There are 16 residues in the CDR3. J was trimmed by 6 bases and V by 4 bases; bases with no gene match: 17. The CDR3 DNA reads as TGCAGCGTTGGGACCAGGACAGGCGCAGGGGGGCATGGCTACACCTTC. Its translation: CSVGTRTGAGGHGYTF.

CDR3 loop: CASSLTANEQYF. The CDR3 DNA is TGCGCCAGCAGCTTGACTGCTAACGAGCAGTACTTC. The gene calls are TRBV5-1 and TRBJ2-7; D gene unclear. Germline CDR1 and CDR2: SGHRS and YFSETQ. There are 12 residues in the CDR3. V was pared by 1 base and J by 5 bases, with 7 bases between.

The genes are TRBV11-2 and TRBJ2-7; 9 bases align to TRBD1. V lost 3 bases to trimming and J lost 6 bases; unmatched junction nucleotides: 9. CDR3 size: 15 residues. Germline V lookup: CDR1 SGHAT, CDR2 FQNNGV. CDR3 residues: CASSLGRDRVTEQYF. The CDR3 DNA sequence: TGTGCCAGCAGCTTGGGCCGGGACAGGGTTACCGAGCAGTACTTC.

The chain carries TRBV5-1 and TRBJ2-3; the D gene is possibly TRBD2 (6 bases). CDR3 length equals 16 residues. Trimming stripped 0 bases from V and 1 base from J, with 12 bases between. Germline V gene sequence: CDR1 SGHRS, CDR2 YFSETQ. The CDR3 region has the DNA TGCGCCAGCAGCTTGGCTGGGGGGATTCGCACAGATACGCAGTATTTT. As protein: CASSLAGGIRTDTQYF.

This clone occurred once. The chain carries TRBV5-4 and TRBJ1-4, with 7 bases matching TRBD1. The CDR3 is made up of 13 amino acids. The ends lost 4 bases at V and 8 bases at J; junction bases unmatched: 5. Germline loops: CDR1 SGHNT, CDR2 YYREEE (reference sequence). The CDR3 sequence: CASSRDRDEKLFF. The CDR3 region has the DNA TGTGCCAGCAGCCGGGACAGAGACGAAAAACTGTTTTTT.

V usage is TRBV28 and J usage is TRBJ2-2, with 7 positions matching TRBD1. This CDR3 has 16 residues. Germline V lookup: CDR1 MDHEN, CDR2 SYDVKM. V shed 5 bases, J shed 0 bases, and the junction held 6 bases outside the gene matches. CDR3 sequence: CASSPGTATNTGELFF. The DNA for the CDR3 is TGTGCCAGCAGTCCCGGGACAGCTACGAACACCGGGGAGCTGTTTTTT.

The V gene is TRBV5-6, the J gene TRBJ2-1, with TRBD2 matching 9 bases. Germline assignment: CDR1 SGHDT and CDR2 YYEEEE. The CDR3 loop spans 15 amino acids. V was clipped by 0 bases and J by 5 bases; unmatched bases: 3. The chain's CDR3 is CASSLGTSVHNEQFF. The CDR3, as DNA: TGTGCCAGCAGCTTGGGGACTAGCGTCCACAATGAGCAGTTCTTC.

The chain combines TRBV7-9 with TRBJ1-1; perhaps TRBD1 as D (5 bases). V was shortened by 5 bases and J by 0 bases, with 19 bases between the two germline ends. The CDR3 sequence is 17 residues long. The germline CDR1 and CDR2 sequences are SEHNR and FQNEAQ (reference sequence). CDR3 nucleotide sequence: TGTGCCAGCAGCCTAAACGGACTGGGACTAATGAACACTGAAGCTTTCTTT. This gives the protein CASSLNGLGLMNTEAFF.

The J gene is TRBJ1-5, the V gene TRBV7-9; D possibly corresponds to TRBD1 (5 bases). The length of the CDR3 is 17 residues. Trimming stripped 1 base from V and 3 bases from J, with 16 bases between. Germline V gives CDR1 SEHNR, CDR2 FQNEAQ (reference sequence). This CDR3 is CASSLVGGDRVNQPQHF. CDR3 DNA sequence: TGTGCCAGCAGCTTAGTTGGTGGAGACAGAGTCAATCAGCCCCAGCATTTT.

The sample holds a few counts of this clone. The chain employs TRBV30 and TRBJ2-7; perhaps TRBD1 as D (6 bases). The CDR3 has 14 residues. Germline V gene lookup returns CDR1 GTSNPN and CDR2 SVGIG (reference sequence). V dropped 0 bases and J dropped 2 bases, with 11 bases sitting between them. The CDR3 protein is CAWSVSTGPYEQYF. CDR3 DNA sequence: TGTGCCTGGAGTGTGTCGACAGGTCCCTACGAGCAGTACTTC. The entire variable domain, with the rest obtained from reference TRBV30 and TRBJ2-7, is as follows: SQTIHQWPATLVQPVGSPLSLECTVEGTSNPNLYWYRQAAGRGLQLLFYSVGIGQISSEVPQNLSASRPQDRQFILSSKKLLLSDSGFYLCAWSVSTGPYEQYFGPGTRLTVT.

The rearrangement joins TRBV3-1 (or the pseudogene TRBV3-2) to TRBJ2-2, with a possible D match to TRBD1 (5 bases). The germline V and J ends were trimmed by 7 bases and 2 bases, with 14 bases remaining between them. Looked up from germline, CDR1 is LGHDT and CDR2 is YNNKEL (reference sequence). The CDR3 has 15 residues. CDR3 residues: CASTLGAANTGELFF. The CDR3 bases are TGTGCCAGCACCCTAGGGGCGGCCAACACCGGGGAGCTGTTTTTT.

The rearrangement uses TRBV6-5 and TRBJ1-2; D is perhaps TRBD1 (6 bases). Germline values: CDR1 MNHEY, CDR2 SVGAGI. The CDR3 spans 14 residues. Trimming took 6 bases from V and 4 from J, leaving 15 bases between them. CDR3 in DNA: TGTGCCAGCAGAGACGGGACACCCCTCTATGGCTACACCTTC. Residues: CASRDGTPLYGYTF.

This clone was found once. The gene calls are TRBV5-6 and TRBJ1-1; D call uncertain. This CDR3 comprises 14 residues. Trimming left V 0 bases short and J 6 bases short, with 12 bases between. Germline loops: CDR1 SGHDT, CDR2 YYEEEE. The CDR3 DNA reads TGTGCCAGCAGCTTGGCCCAAGTGGGCGCTGAAGCTTTCTTT. Its translation is CASSLAQVGAEAFF.

The sample holds a few counts of this clone. The CDR3, as DNA: TGTGCCAGCAGCTCCATCGGGGGTCCGAACACTGAAGCTTTCTTT. It is translated as CASSSIGGPNTEAFF. This chain uses TRBV7-8 with TRBJ1-1, with D possibly matching TRBD1 (5 bases). CDR1 SGHVS and CDR2 FQNEAQ come from the germline V gene. This CDR3 comprises 15 residues. The V end was cut by 4 bases, the J end by 1 base, with 13 bases between.

The V and J genes are TRBV9 and TRBJ2-7; 9 bases agree with TRBD1. CDR3 length: 14 residues. CDR1 is SGDLS and CDR2 is YYNGEE in the germline V gene. The V segment lost 4 bases and the J segment 6 bases; nucleotides outside the gene matches: 8. CDR3: CASSPWTGAGEQYF. DNA of the CDR3: TGTGCCAGCAGCCCGTGGACAGGGGCCGGCGAGCAGTACTTC.

The chain joins TRBV9 to TRBJ1-1; D is ambiguous. Trimming took off 4 bases at V and 0 bases at J, with 7 bases between the two ends. In germline, CDR1 is SGDLS, CDR2 YYNGEE. The CDR3 is 13 amino acids. CDR3 loop: CASSSGVNTEAFF. CDR3 in DNA: TGTGCCAGCAGCTCCGGAGTGAACACTGAAGCTTTCTTT.